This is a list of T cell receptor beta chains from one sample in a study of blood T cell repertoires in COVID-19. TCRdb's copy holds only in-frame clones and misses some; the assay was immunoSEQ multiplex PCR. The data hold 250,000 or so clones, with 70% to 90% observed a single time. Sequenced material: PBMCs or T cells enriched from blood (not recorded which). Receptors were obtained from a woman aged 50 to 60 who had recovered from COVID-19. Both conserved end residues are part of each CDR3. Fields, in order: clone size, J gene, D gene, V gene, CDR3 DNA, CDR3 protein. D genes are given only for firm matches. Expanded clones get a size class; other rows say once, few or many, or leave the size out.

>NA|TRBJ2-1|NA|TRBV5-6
TGTGCCAGCAGCTTGCTTATTAGCAATGAGCAGTTCTTC
CASSLLISNEQFF
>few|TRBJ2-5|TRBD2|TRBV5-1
TGCGCCAGCAGCTTAGGGCGGGAGAAAGAGACCCAGTACTTC
CASSLGREKETQYF
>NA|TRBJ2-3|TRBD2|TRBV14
TGTGCCAGCAGCTCCCGGACTAGCGGAAGCACAGATACGCAGTATTTT
CASSSRTSGSTDTQYF
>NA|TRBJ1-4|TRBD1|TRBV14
TGTGCCAGCAGCCGCGACAGGGTTGAAAAACTGTTTTTT
CASSRDRVEKLFF
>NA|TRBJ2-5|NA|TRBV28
TGTGCCAGCAGTTTCGGGTGGGGCGTTCTCGGGGAGACCCAGTACTTC
CASSFGWGVLGETQYF
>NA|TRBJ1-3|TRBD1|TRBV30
TGTGCCTGGAGTACAGGGGTAGGAAACACCATATATTTT
CAWSTGVGNTIYF
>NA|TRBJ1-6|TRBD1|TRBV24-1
TGTGCCATCAAGACAGGGACGAATTCACCCCTCCACTTT
CAIKTGTNSPLHF
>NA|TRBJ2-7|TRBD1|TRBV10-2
TGCGCCAGCAGTCCGGGACAGTGGCCTTTAGGGGACTTC
CASSPGQWPLGDF
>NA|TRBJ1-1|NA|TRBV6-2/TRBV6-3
TGTGCCAGCAGGCCTCCGGGACAATCTGAAGCTTTCTTT
CASRPPGQSEAFF
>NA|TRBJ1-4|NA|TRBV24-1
TGTGCCACCAGTGCTGGGGGGGCAACTAATGAAAAACTGTTTTTT
CATSAGGATNEKLFF
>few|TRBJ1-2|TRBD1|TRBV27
TGTGCCAGCAGTGGGCAGGGGGAATATGGCTACACCTTC
CASSGQGEYGYTF
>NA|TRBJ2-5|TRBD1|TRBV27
TGTGCCAGCGGGTCCGGACAGGGTCTCGAGACCCAGTACTTC
CASGSGQGLETQYF
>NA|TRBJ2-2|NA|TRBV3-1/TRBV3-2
TGTGCCAGCAGCCTGACAGGCTTAGCGAACACCGGGGAGCTGTTTTTT
CASSLTGLANTGELFF
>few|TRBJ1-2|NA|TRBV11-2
TGTGCCAGCAGCTTAGTTCGGGGGGTATACGACTATGGCTACACCTTC
CASSLVRGVYDYGYTF
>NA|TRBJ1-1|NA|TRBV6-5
TGTGCCAGCATGGAGGGTCTGGGGAACACTGAAGCTTTCTTT
CASMEGLGNTEAFF